This TCR beta chain was documented in a study of OX40 agonist ivuxolimab in advanced cancers. In the study overall: The drug used for patients, ivuxolimab, was an agonistic anti-OX40 (CD134) antibody. Findings of the study overall: Clones of CD4+ and CD8+ blood T cells grew by week 6 at doses of 0.1 to 3.0 mg/kg. Expanded clones belonging to CD8+ T cells outnumbered, on average, those of CD4+.

A word on this clone: Antigen specificity is unknown.

Method: immunoSEQ multiplex PCR; TCRdb's copy keeps in-frame clones and lacks some. The table shows roughly 58,000 clones, with around 85% occurring only once. The clonotype originates from an adult with an advanced solid tumor such as melanoma, head and neck, liver or kidney cancer. Sequencing used CD4+ or CD8+ T cells sorted from blood, obtained in a trial of the OX40 agonist ivuxolimab.

The chain's CDR3 is CASSSGRSPSGNTIYF. CDR3 in DNA: TGTGCCAGCAGCTCCGGAAGGTCCCCCTCTGGAAACACCATATATTTT. The V gene is TRBV7-8, the J gene TRBJ1-3; no reliable D call. This CDR3 contains 16 residues. Looked up from germline, CDR1 is SGHVS and CDR2 is FQNEAQ. Between the trimmed V and J ends, which lost 4 bases and 0 bases, there was a span of 13 bases.